The present T cell receptor (beta chain) was sequenced within a study of blood T cell repertoires in COVID-19. Background on the study: Italy, Spain and the United States were the sources of the convalescent and acute COVID-19 samples. T cells, B-cell-depleted T cells, or PBMCs supplied cDNA or gDNA.

Germline CDR1 and CDR2: SGHTA and FQGNSA. The CDR3 loop spans 13 amino acids. Trimming took 5 bases from V and 5 from J, leaving 10 bases between them. Clones were read by immunoSEQ multiplex PCR, and TCRdb kept only the in-frame ones, dropping some. Of around 300,000 clones in the sample, 88% were seen once. The V gene is TRBV7-2, the J gene TRBJ1-5; D is unresolved. This receptor was taken from a man under 40 who had recovered from COVID-19. Sequencing was performed on PBMCs or T cells enriched from blood (not recorded which). DNA for the CDR3: TGTGCCAGCAGCGATACTCGCGATCAGCCCCAGCATTTT. Translation gives CASSDTRDQPQHF.